The 16 T cell receptor beta chains reported below all come from one sample, sequenced in a study of blood T cell repertoires in COVID-19. Assay: immunoSEQ multiplex PCR; the TCRdb copy retains only in-frame clones and omits some. The top ten clones hold about an eighth of a sample with 100,000 to 120,000 clones, around 84% of them seen once. Sequencing was done on a sample of peripheral blood. Receptor source: a human donor in a cohort sampled during active COVID-19.

This clone was recorded once. The chain links TRBV7-2 to TRBJ2-2, with D possibly matching TRBD2 (6 bases). The CDR3 spans 16 residues. Germline values: CDR1 SGHTA, CDR2 FQGNSA. V was shortened by 6 bases and J by 4 bases, with 18 bases between the two germline ends. CDR3 coding DNA: TGTGCCAGCAGTCGCGAAGGGACTCTACCCACCGGGGAGCTGTTTTTT. Protein: CASSREGTLPTGELFF. Complete variable domain (other parts from reference TRBV7-2 and TRBJ2-2): GAGVSQSPSNKVTEKGKDVELRCDPISGHTALYWYRQSLGQGLEFLIYFQGNSAPDKSGLPSDRFSAERTGGSVSTLTIQRTQQEDSAVYLCASSREGTLPTGELFFGEGSRLTVL.

This chain connects TRBV9 to TRBJ1-1, with 10 bases fitting TRBD1. Looked up from germline, CDR1 is SGDLS and CDR2 is YYNGEE. The CDR3 spans 14 residues. Trimming removed 3 bases from V and 4 bases from J; junction bases left unmatched: 3. The CDR3 DNA sequence: TGTGCCAGCAGCGCCGGACAGGGGGGCACTGAAGCTTTCTTT. Protein product: CASSAGQGGTEAFF. Drawing the rest from reference TRBV9 and TRBJ1-1, the complete variable domain is DSGVTQTPKHLITATGQRVTLRCSPRSGDLSVYWYQQSLDQGLQFLIQYYNGEERAKGNILERFSAQQFPDLHSELNLSSLELGDSALYFCASSAGQGGTEAFFGQGTRLTVV.

The chain is built from TRBV18 and TRBJ1-2, with a weak D call TRBD1 (6 bases). The CDR3 is 13 amino acids. With 2 bases removed from V and 14 bases from J, the gap between germline ends came to 18 bases. Germline-derived CDR1 and CDR2 are KGHSH and LQKENI. CDR3 DNA sequence: TGTGCCAGCTCACCATCGGGCGAAAAGGGACATACCTTC. Translated: CASSPSGEKGHTF.

This chain links TRBV5-1 with TRBJ2-1; D unresolved. Germline CDR1 SGHRS, CDR2 YFSETQ. This CDR3 has 13 residues. V shed 1 base and J shed 4 bases, with 6 bases lying between them. The CDR3 DNA reads as TGCGCCAGCAGCTTGAACGGGTACAATGAGCAGTTCTTC. It encodes CASSLNGYNEQFF.

The chain combines TRBV6-5 with TRBJ1-4; 9 bases line up with TRBD1. This CDR3 contains 15 residues. Unmatched junction bases numbered 9, after V lost 6 bases and J lost 7 bases. Germline lookup yields CDR1 MNHEY and CDR2 SVGAGI. CDR3 in DNA: TGTGCCAGCAGAACCTACAGGGGGCGAGTTGAAAAACTGTTTTTT. Protein sequence: CASRTYRGRVEKLFF.

This rearrangement joins TRBV10-3 to TRBJ2-3, with TRBD2 matching over 8 bases. V shed 6 bases and J 3 bases; nucleotides not matched to a gene: 11. The CDR3 runs 16 residues. Germline assignment: CDR1 ENHRY and CDR2 SYGVKD. CDR3 region: CAISPSRVAGTDTQYF. The CDR3 DNA sequence: TGTGCCATCAGCCCGAGTCGGGTAGCGGGGACAGATACGCAGTATTTT.

V gene TRBV20-1 combines with J gene TRBJ2-1, with D tentatively TRBD2 (6 bases). The CDR3 totals 15 residues. Germline-derived CDR1 and CDR2 are DFQATT and SNEGSKA (reference sequence). Trimming removed 3 bases from V and 6 bases from J, with 18 bases in between. CDR3 DNA: TGCAGTGCTAGTAGCGGAGGAGGCATCTTCAATGAGCAGTTCTTC. It codes for CSASSGGGIFNEQFF.

This sequence joins TRBV6-5 and TRBJ2-1; no clear D gene. CDR1 MNHEY and CDR2 SVGAGI come from the germline V gene. With 6 bases removed from V and 5 bases from J, the gap between germline ends came to 11 bases. The CDR3 totals 13 residues. The CDR3 DNA is TGTGCCAGCAGCAGTAGACGGGACAATGAGCAGTTCTTC. It codes for CASSSRRDNEQFF.

The rearrangement uses TRBV7-9 and TRBJ1-1, with 7 bases lining up with TRBD1. The germline V gene encodes CDR1 SEHNR and CDR2 FQNEAQ (reference sequence). The CDR3 consists of 15 residues. V lost 5 bases to trimming and J lost 3 bases; unmatched junction nucleotides: 9. CDR3 sequence: CASSARQGMDTEAFF. As DNA, the CDR3 is TGTGCCAGCAGCGCGCGACAGGGTATGGACACTGAAGCTTTCTTT.

This chain connects TRBV6-5 to TRBJ2-1; 8 bases are a match to TRBD1. V shed 2 bases, J shed 6 bases, and the junction held 3 bases outside the gene matches. The CDR3 runs to 14 residues. Germline V gene data show CDR1 as MNHEY and CDR2 as SVGAGI. CDR3 sequence (DNA): TGTGCCAGCAGTTACGCAGGACAGGGCAATGAGCAGTTCTTC. This translates into CASSYAGQGNEQFF.

The gene calls are TRBV6-2 or TRBV6-3 and TRBJ2-7; TRBD2 aligns across 8 bases. Germline-derived CDR1 and CDR2 are MNHEY and SVGEGT. The V gene end was trimmed by 0 bases and the J gene end by 0 bases; junction bases not matched to a gene: 4. The CDR3 covers 16 residues. The CDR3 DNA follows: TGTGCCAGCAGTTACTCGAGCGGGGGAATCTCCTACGAGCAGTACTTC. Its protein product is CASSYSSGGISYEQYF.

The chain links TRBV6-5 to TRBJ1-5; 7 bases are a match to TRBD1. The length of the CDR3 is 14 residues. The germline V gene has CDR1 MNHEY and CDR2 SVGAGI. Losses at the gene ends were 10 bases for V and 4 bases for J; bases not matched to a gene: 10. The CDR3 reads CATTTRGRNQPQHF. The CDR3 nucleotides are TGTGCCACCACCACCAGGGGGAGAAATCAGCCCCAGCATTTT.

V gene TRBV7-2 combines with J gene TRBJ2-7, with 10 bases fitting TRBD2. V lost 3 bases, J lost 0 bases, and 2 bases stayed unmatched. Germline CDR1 is SGHTA and CDR2 is FQGNSA. There are 15 residues in the CDR3. The CDR3 nucleotides read TGTGCCAGCAGCTTCCTAGCGGGGGCCTCCTACGAGCAGTACTTC. This encodes CASSFLAGASYEQYF.

The chain recombines TRBV11-3 with TRBJ2-3; TRBD1 agrees at 7 bases. Germline V lookup: CDR1 SGHNT, CDR2 YENEEA. The CDR3 loop spans 15 amino acids. V lost 5 bases and J lost 0; bases outside the gene matches: 5. CDR3 sequence: CASSRGQSSTDTQYF. The CDR3 DNA reads TGTGCCAGCAGCCGGGGACAGTCTAGCACAGATACGCAGTATTTT.

This clone was recorded a few times. Other DNA variants within this sample encode the same CDR3. The CDR3 spells CASSTANYGYTF. The CDR3 DNA reads as TGTGCCAGCAGTACGGCTAACTATGGCTACACCTTC. V gene TRBV6-2 or TRBV6-3 combines with J gene TRBJ1-2; D unclear. The CDR3 contains 12 residues. Looked up from germline, CDR1 is MNHEY and CDR2 is SVGEGT. V dropped 5 bases and J dropped 0 bases, with 4 bases sitting between them.

The chain combines TRBV30 with TRBJ1-4, with 7 bases fitting TRBD1. V shed 4 bases, J shed 4 bases, and the junction held 9 bases outside the gene matches. The CDR3 totals 15 residues. The V gene's germline CDR1 is GTSNPN and CDR2 SVGIG (reference sequence). This CDR3 reads CAWNAKTGINEKLFF. CDR3 coding DNA: TGTGCCTGGAACGCCAAGACAGGGATTAATGAAAAACTGTTTTTT.